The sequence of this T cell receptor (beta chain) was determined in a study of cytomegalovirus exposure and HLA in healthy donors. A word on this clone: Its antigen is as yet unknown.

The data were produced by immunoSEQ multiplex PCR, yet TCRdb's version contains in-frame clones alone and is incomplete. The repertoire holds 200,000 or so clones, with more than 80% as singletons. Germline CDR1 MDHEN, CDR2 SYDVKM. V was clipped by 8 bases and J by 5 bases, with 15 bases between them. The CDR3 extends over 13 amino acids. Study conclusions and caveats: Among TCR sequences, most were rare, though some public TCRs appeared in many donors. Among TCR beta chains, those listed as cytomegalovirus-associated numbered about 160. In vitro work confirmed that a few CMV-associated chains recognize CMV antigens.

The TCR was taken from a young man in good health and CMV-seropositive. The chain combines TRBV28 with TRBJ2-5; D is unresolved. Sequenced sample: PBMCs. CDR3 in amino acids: CASCPLARETQYF. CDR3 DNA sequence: TGTGCCAGCTGCCCGTTGGCCCGCGAGACCCAGTACTTC. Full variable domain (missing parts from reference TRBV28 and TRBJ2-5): DVKVTQSSRYLVKRTGEKVFLECVQDMDHENMFWYRQDPGLGLRLIYFSYDVKMKEKGDIPEGYSVSREKKERFSLILESASTNQTSMYLCASCPLARETQYFGPGTRLLVL.